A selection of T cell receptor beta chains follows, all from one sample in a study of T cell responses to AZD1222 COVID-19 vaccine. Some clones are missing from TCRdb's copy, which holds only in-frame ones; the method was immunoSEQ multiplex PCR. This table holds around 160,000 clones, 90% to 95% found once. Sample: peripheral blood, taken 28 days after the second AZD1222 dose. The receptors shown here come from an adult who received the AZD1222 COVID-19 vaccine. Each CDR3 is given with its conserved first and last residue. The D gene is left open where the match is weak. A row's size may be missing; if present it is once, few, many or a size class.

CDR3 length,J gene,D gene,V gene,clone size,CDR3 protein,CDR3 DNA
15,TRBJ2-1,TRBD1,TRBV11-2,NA,CASSNRDRFKNEQFF,TGTGCCAGCAGCAACCGGGACAGGTTTAAAAATGAGCAGTTCTTC
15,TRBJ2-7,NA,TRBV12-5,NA,CASGLVFEGYYEQYF,TGTGCTAGTGGTTTGGTATTTGAGGGATACTACGAGCAGTACTTC
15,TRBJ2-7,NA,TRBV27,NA,CASSLSGEGSYEQYF,TGTGCCAGCAGTTTATCAGGAGAGGGGAGTTACGAGCAGTACTTC
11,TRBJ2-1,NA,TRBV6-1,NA,CASSENNEQFF,TGTGCCAGCAGTGAGAACAATGAGCAGTTCTTC
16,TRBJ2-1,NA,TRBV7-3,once,CASSFDAGAAYNEQFF,TGTGCCAGCAGCTTCGATGCAGGTGCGGCCTACAATGAGCAGTTCTTC
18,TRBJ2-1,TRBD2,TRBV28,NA,CASSSPRLAGYRYNEQFF,TGTGCCAGCAGTTCCCCCCGACTAGCGGGATACAGATACAATGAGCAGTTCTTC
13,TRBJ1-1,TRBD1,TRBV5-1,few,CASSMTGPTEAFF,TGCGCCAGCAGCATGACAGGGCCCACTGAAGCTTTCTTT
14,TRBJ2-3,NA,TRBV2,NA,CASRLAITTDTQYF,TGTGCCAGCAGACTAGCTATTACCACAGATACGCAGTATTTT
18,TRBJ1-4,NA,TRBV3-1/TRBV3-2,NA,CASSQDPIYSGSNEKLFF,TGTGCCAGCAGCCAAGATCCCATTTATTCGGGGTCTAATGAAAAACTGTTTTTT
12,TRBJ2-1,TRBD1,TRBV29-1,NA,CSVGQGADEQFF,TGCAGCGTAGGACAGGGGGCTGATGAGCAGTTCTTC
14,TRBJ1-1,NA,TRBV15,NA,CATTPGSWGTEAFF,TGTGCCACCACCCCCGGGTCGTGGGGCACTGAAGCTTTCTTT
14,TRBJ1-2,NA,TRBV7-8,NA,CASSLDPQPYGYTF,TGTGCCAGCAGCTTAGACCCCCAGCCCTACGGCTACACCTTC
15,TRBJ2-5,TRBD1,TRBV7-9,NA,CASSKPGQGKETQYF,TGTGCCAGCAGCAAACCGGGACAGGGAAAGGAGACCCAGTACTTC
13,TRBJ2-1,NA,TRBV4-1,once,CASSQVGRNEQFF,TGCGCCAGCAGCCAAGTAGGCCGGAATGAGCAGTTCTTC
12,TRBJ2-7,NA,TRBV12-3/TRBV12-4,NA,CASRRDIYEQYF,TGTGCCAGCAGAAGGGACATTTACGAGCAGTACTTC
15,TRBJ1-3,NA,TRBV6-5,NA,CASSVGGSAGNTIYF,TGTGCCAGCAGCGTGGGGGGATCGGCTGGAAACACCATATATTTT
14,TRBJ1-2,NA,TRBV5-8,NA,CASSSSWRAEGYTF,TGTGCCAGCAGCTCTTCGTGGAGGGCAGAAGGCTACACCTTC
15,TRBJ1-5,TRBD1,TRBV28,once,CASNMGQGRNQPQHF,TGTGCCAGCAACATGGGACAGGGACGCAATCAGCCCCAGCATTTT
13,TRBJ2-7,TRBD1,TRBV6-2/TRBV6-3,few,CASSYQGAYEQYF,TGTGCCAGCAGTTACCAGGGGGCCTACGAGCAGTACTTC
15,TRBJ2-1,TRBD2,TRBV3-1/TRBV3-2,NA,CASSPQLAVYNEQFF,TGTGCCAGCAGCCCGCAACTAGCGGTTTACAATGAGCAGTTCTTC
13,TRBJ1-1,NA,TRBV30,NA,CAWARGSDTEAFF,TGTGCCTGGGCTCGGGGTAGTGACACTGAAGCTTTCTTT
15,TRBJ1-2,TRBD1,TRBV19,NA,CASSSLTGSIYGYTF,TGTGCCAGTAGTAGTTTGACAGGGTCTATCTATGGCTACACCTTC
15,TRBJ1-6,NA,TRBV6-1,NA,CASSELGTGNSPLHF,TGTGCCAGCAGTGAATTGGGAACTGGTAATTCACCCCTCCACTTT
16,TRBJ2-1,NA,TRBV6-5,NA,CASSYSIMGYYNEQFF,TGTGCCAGCAGTTACTCGATTATGGGCTACTACAATGAGCAGTTCTTC
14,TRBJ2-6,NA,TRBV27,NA,CASQQGNGANVLTF,TGTGCCAGTCAACAGGGAAATGGGGCCAACGTCCTGACTTTC
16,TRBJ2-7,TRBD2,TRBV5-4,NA,CASSRRLAGLSYEQYF,TGTGCCAGCAGCCGAAGACTAGCGGGACTCTCCTACGAGCAGTACTTC
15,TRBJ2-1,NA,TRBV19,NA,CASSIAGWGYNEQFF,TGTGCCAGTAGTATAGCGGGATGGGGATACAATGAGCAGTTCTTC
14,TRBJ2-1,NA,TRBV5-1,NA,CASSSGVGGNEQFF,TGCGCCAGCAGTTCGGGGGTGGGCGGCAATGAGCAGTTCTTC
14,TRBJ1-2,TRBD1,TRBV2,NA,CASSDRGQNGGYTF,TGTGCCAGCAGTGATAGGGGGCAAAACGGTGGCTACACCTTC
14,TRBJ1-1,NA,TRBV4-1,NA,CASSQVRYGTEAFF,TGCGCCAGCAGCCAAGTCAGGTATGGCACTGAAGCTTTCTTT
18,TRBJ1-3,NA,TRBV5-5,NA,CASSQGHPGESSGNTIYF,TGTGCCAGCAGTCAAGGACACCCGGGCGAATCGTCTGGAAACACCATATATTTT
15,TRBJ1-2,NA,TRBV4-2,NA,CASSQVGKPSYGYTF,TGTGCCAGCAGCCAAGTCGGTAAACCCTCCTATGGCTACACCTTC